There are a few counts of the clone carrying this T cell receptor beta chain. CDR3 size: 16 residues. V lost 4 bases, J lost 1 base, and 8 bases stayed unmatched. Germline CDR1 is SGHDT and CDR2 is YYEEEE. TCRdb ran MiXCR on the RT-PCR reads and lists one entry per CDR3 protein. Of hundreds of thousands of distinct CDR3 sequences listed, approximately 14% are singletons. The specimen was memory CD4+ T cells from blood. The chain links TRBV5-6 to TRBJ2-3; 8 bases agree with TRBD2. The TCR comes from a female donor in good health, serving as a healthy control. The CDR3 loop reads CASSTGLDSRTDTQYF. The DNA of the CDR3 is TGTGCCAGCAGCACGGGACTAGATAGCCGCACAGATACGCAGTATTTT.